This T cell receptor beta chain derives from a study of response to subunit inactivated influenza vaccine. General observations from the study: That few new T cells are recruited by each seasonal influenza vaccination was the authors' suggestion.

J gave up 4 bases and V 2 bases, and 8 bases lay outside the gene matches. The CDR3 sequence is 17 residues long. Germline CDR1 reads LGHDT; CDR2 reads YNNKEL (reference sequence). From the RT-PCR reads, TCRdb called clonotypes with MiXCR, one entry per CDR3 protein. The sample records approximately 170,000 distinct CDR3 sequences, approximately 15% being singletons. In this sample, this clonotype turned up a few times. What it recognizes is unknown. The chain couples TRBV3-1 to TRBJ2-7, with 13 bases matching TRBD2. The sequence was obtained from a man in his forties or fifties who received an inactivated influenza vaccine. This specimen consisted of CD8+ T cells sorted from PBMCs, obtained 4 to 6 days after vaccination. CDR3 DNA sequence: TGTGCCAGCAGCCAATTGGGGCCGGGACTAGCGGGATACGAGCAGTACTTC. The encoded protein is CASSQLGPGLAGYEQYF.